These T cell receptor beta chains were read from a single sample in a study of T cell changes during pregnancy in multiple sclerosis. TCRdb keeps only in-frame clones here, not all; method: immunoSEQ multiplex PCR. The sample includes roughly 99,000 clones, roughly 90% of them seen just once. Sequenced here: peripheral blood, sampled in the third trimester of pregnancy. The receptors were sampled from a female donor in good health, enrolled as a control in a pregnancy study. Both conserved end residues are part of each CDR3. D genes are given only for firm matches. Some rows mark clone size as missing; the rest say once, few, many or name a class of expanded clone.

v_call: TRBV11-2
clone_size: .
j_call: TRBJ2-5
d_call: TRBD2
cdr3_nt: TGTGCCAGCAGCCCCGGGGGGCTAGCGGGGGGGCGGGAGACCCAGTACTTC
cdr3_aa: CASSPGGLAGGRETQYF

v_call: TRBV19
clone_size: few
j_call: TRBJ1-6
d_call: TRBD1
cdr3_nt: TGTGCCAGTAGTCCTACAGGGGTTTTCGATTCACCCCTCCACTTT
cdr3_aa: CASSPTGVFDSPLHF

v_call: TRBV4-3
clone_size: .
j_call: TRBJ1-5
d_call: TRBD1
cdr3_nt: TGCGCCAGCAGCCACTCCACGACAGGGCGAAATCAGCCCCAGCATTTT
cdr3_aa: CASSHSTTGRNQPQHF

v_call: TRBV19
clone_size: .
j_call: TRBJ1-1
d_call: .
cdr3_nt: TGTGCCAGTAGTTCCGGGGGGAACACTGAAGCTTTCTTT
cdr3_aa: CASSSGGNTEAFF

v_call: TRBV7-6
clone_size: .
j_call: TRBJ2-5
d_call: .
cdr3_nt: TGTGCCAGCAGTCCCGAACCCGGGAGCCATGAGACCCAGTACTTC
cdr3_aa: CASSPEPGSHETQYF

v_call: TRBV6-4
clone_size: .
j_call: TRBJ1-1
d_call: TRBD1
cdr3_nt: TGTGCCAGCAGTGGTACAGGGGGACAAACTGAAGCTTTCTTT
cdr3_aa: CASSGTGGQTEAFF

v_call: TRBV7-9
clone_size: .
j_call: TRBJ2-7
d_call: TRBD2
cdr3_nt: TGTGCCAGCAGCTTAAAAGCGGGGGGGTTATACGAGCAGTACTTC
cdr3_aa: CASSLKAGGLYEQYF

v_call: TRBV4-1
clone_size: once
j_call: TRBJ1-2
d_call: .
cdr3_nt: TGCGCCAGCAGCCAAGATGAATCGGGATATGGCTACACCTTC
cdr3_aa: CASSQDESGYGYTF

v_call: TRBV19
clone_size: once
j_call: TRBJ1-1
d_call: TRBD1
cdr3_nt: TGTGCCAGTAGTTCTCGAGGGGGCGTAAAACGCACTGAAGCTTTCTTT
cdr3_aa: CASSSRGGVKRTEAFF

v_call: TRBV5-6
clone_size: .
j_call: TRBJ1-5
d_call: .
cdr3_nt: TGTGCCAGCAGCCATGGTCGGGATCAGCCCCAGCATTTT
cdr3_aa: CASSHGRDQPQHF

v_call: TRBV5-4
clone_size: .
j_call: TRBJ2-7
d_call: .
cdr3_nt: TGTGCCAGCAGCTTGGCCCGGCAGGGCGGTTCCCACGAGCAGTACTTC
cdr3_aa: CASSLARQGGSHEQYF

v_call: TRBV6-5
clone_size: .
j_call: TRBJ2-7
d_call: .
cdr3_nt: TGTGCCAGCAGTTACCGCTCCCCTAGAGGGTTGGAGTACTTC
cdr3_aa: CASSYRSPRGLEYF

v_call: TRBV18
clone_size: .
j_call: TRBJ1-4
d_call: .
cdr3_nt: TGTGCCAGCTCACTAACAGGCCGCGCATGGGAAAAACTGTTTTTT
cdr3_aa: CASSLTGRAWEKLFF

v_call: TRBV29-1
clone_size: .
j_call: TRBJ2-7
d_call: .
cdr3_nt: TGCAGCGTTGTCTCGACGGGGGATGGGGAGCAGTACTTC
cdr3_aa: CSVVSTGDGEQYF

v_call: TRBV7-9
clone_size: .
j_call: TRBJ1-4
d_call: TRBD1
cdr3_nt: TGTGCCAGCAGCCCCGGACAGGGGGTTGAAAAACTGTTTTTT
cdr3_aa: CASSPGQGVEKLFF

v_call: TRBV4-3
clone_size: .
j_call: TRBJ2-2
d_call: TRBD2
cdr3_nt: TGCGCCAGCAGCCGCTCCGCGGGCGGCGGGGGACTGGCCGGGGAGCTGTTTTTT
cdr3_aa: CASSRSAGGGGLAGELFF

v_call: TRBV19
clone_size: .
j_call: TRBJ1-1
d_call: TRBD1
cdr3_nt: TGTGCCAGTAGTCGACAGGGGGTGGGCACTGAAGCTTTCTTT
cdr3_aa: CASSRQGVGTEAFF

v_call: TRBV4-3
clone_size: .
j_call: TRBJ2-7
d_call: TRBD1
cdr3_nt: TGCGCCAGCAGCCGCCTACAGGGGAAGGGCGAGCAGTACTTC
cdr3_aa: CASSRLQGKGEQYF

v_call: TRBV4-2
clone_size: .
j_call: TRBJ1-4
d_call: TRBD1
cdr3_nt: TGTGCCAGCAGCGCCCGACAGGGATTTGAAAAACTGTTTTTT
cdr3_aa: CASSARQGFEKLFF

v_call: TRBV7-7
clone_size: .
j_call: TRBJ2-5
d_call: TRBD2
cdr3_nt: TGTGCCAGCAGTCTAGCGGGGGGGATGGAGACCCAGTACTTC
cdr3_aa: CASSLAGGMETQYF

v_call: TRBV11-3
clone_size: .
j_call: TRBJ1-1
d_call: .
cdr3_nt: TGTGCCAGCAGCTTTACAGGGTTGGCTGAAGCTTTCTTT
cdr3_aa: CASSFTGLAEAFF

v_call: TRBV18
clone_size: .
j_call: TRBJ1-1
d_call: .
cdr3_nt: TGTGCCAGCTCACCCTCCCATGTATCAGGGAACACTGAAGCTTTCTTT
cdr3_aa: CASSPSHVSGNTEAFF

v_call: TRBV10-3
clone_size: .
j_call: TRBJ1-4
d_call: .
cdr3_nt: TGTGCCACCACTGTCGGGCGCGGGGAAAAACTGTTTTTT
cdr3_aa: CATTVGRGEKLFF

v_call: TRBV27
clone_size: .
j_call: TRBJ1-1
d_call: .
cdr3_nt: TGTGCCAGCAGTGGTCAGATGAACACTGAAGCTTTCTTT
cdr3_aa: CASSGQMNTEAFF

v_call: TRBV7-2
clone_size: .
j_call: TRBJ1-5
d_call: TRBD1
cdr3_nt: TGTGCCAGCAGCTTCGGGACAGGGAATCAGCCCCAGCATTTT
cdr3_aa: CASSFGTGNQPQHF

v_call: TRBV27
clone_size: once
j_call: TRBJ1-2
d_call: .
cdr3_nt: TGTGCCAGCTCAACCCAGGGTTTTGGGGGCGGCTACACCTTC
cdr3_aa: CASSTQGFGGGYTF

v_call: TRBV4-2
clone_size: .
j_call: TRBJ1-1
d_call: .
cdr3_nt: TGTGCCAGCAGCCAAGATAGTACGGACACTGAAGCTTTCTTT
cdr3_aa: CASSQDSTDTEAFF

v_call: TRBV7-8
clone_size: .
j_call: TRBJ2-5
d_call: .
cdr3_nt: TGTGCCAGCAGCTTAGTATACATTCAGCAAGAGACCCAGTACTTC
cdr3_aa: CASSLVYIQQETQYF

v_call: TRBV9
clone_size: .
j_call: TRBJ2-3
d_call: .
cdr3_nt: TGTGCCAGCAGCGTAACTAGCTCAGATACGCAGTATTTT
cdr3_aa: CASSVTSSDTQYF

v_call: TRBV4-3
clone_size: .
j_call: TRBJ2-6
d_call: TRBD2
cdr3_nt: TGCGCCAGCAGCCAAGATCGAAGGGGCGGGGGGAGCTCTGGGGCCAACGTCCTGACTTTC
cdr3_aa: CASSQDRRGGGSSGANVLTF

v_call: TRBV2
clone_size: .
j_call: TRBJ2-5
d_call: TRBD1
cdr3_nt: TGTGCCAGCAGTGGGGACAGGGATGGAGAGACCCAGTACTTC
cdr3_aa: CASSGDRDGETQYF

v_call: TRBV6-5
clone_size: .
j_call: TRBJ2-1
d_call: .
cdr3_nt: TGTGCCAGCAGTTACACGGGTGAGCAGTTCTTC
cdr3_aa: CASSYTGEQFF

v_call: TRBV27
clone_size: once
j_call: TRBJ2-7
d_call: .
cdr3_nt: TGTGCCAGCAGCTTCTCGGGACTCCAGCCCCAGTACTTC
cdr3_aa: CASSFSGLQPQYF

v_call: TRBV27
clone_size: once
j_call: TRBJ1-1
d_call: .
cdr3_nt: TGTGCCAGCAGACTACTCGGGAGGGGACTGATGAACACTGAAGCTTTCTTT
cdr3_aa: CASRLLGRGLMNTEAFF

v_call: TRBV7-9
clone_size: .
j_call: TRBJ1-2
d_call: .
cdr3_nt: TGTGCCAGCAGCTCGGGGGGTGATGGCTACACCTTC
cdr3_aa: CASSSGGDGYTF

v_call: TRBV18
clone_size: few
j_call: TRBJ2-5
d_call: TRBD1
cdr3_nt: TGTGCCAGCTCTCCAACAGGGGGCGATGGGACCCAGTACTTC
cdr3_aa: CASSPTGGDGTQYF

v_call: TRBV5-6
clone_size: .
j_call: TRBJ2-2
d_call: TRBD1
cdr3_nt: TGTGCCAGCAGCAACGAAATGACAGGGGTGACCGGGGAGCTGTTTTTT
cdr3_aa: CASSNEMTGVTGELFF

v_call: TRBV2
clone_size: few
j_call: TRBJ2-6
d_call: .
cdr3_nt: TGTGCCAGAGGACAGTCCGGGGCCAACGTCCTGACTTTC
cdr3_aa: CARGQSGANVLTF

v_call: TRBV29-1
clone_size: .
j_call: TRBJ1-1
d_call: .
cdr3_nt: TGCAGCGCTCTAGGCCGACTACAGAACACTGAAGCTTTCTTT
cdr3_aa: CSALGRLQNTEAFF

v_call: TRBV5-5
clone_size: .
j_call: TRBJ1-4
d_call: TRBD1
cdr3_nt: TGTGCCAGCAGCTCCGGGACAGGGGGTGAAAAACTGTTTTTT
cdr3_aa: CASSSGTGGEKLFF

v_call: TRBV4-1
clone_size: once
j_call: TRBJ2-3
d_call: TRBD2
cdr3_nt: TGCGCCAGCAGCCCGACTAGCGAGCCCAGGGCGGATACGCAGTATTTT
cdr3_aa: CASSPTSEPRADTQYF

v_call: TRBV7-2
clone_size: .
j_call: TRBJ2-7
d_call: .
cdr3_nt: TGTGCCAGCAGCTTAATGGCGACGGGTTCCTACGAGCAGTACTTC
cdr3_aa: CASSLMATGSYEQYF

v_call: TRBV7-3
clone_size: .
j_call: TRBJ2-1
d_call: .
cdr3_nt: TGTGCCAGCAGCTCAACTAGCAAACCCTACAATGAGCAGTTCTTC
cdr3_aa: CASSSTSKPYNEQFF

v_call: TRBV5-1
clone_size: .
j_call: TRBJ2-1
d_call: TRBD1
cdr3_nt: TGCGCCAGCAGCCCGGACAGGGGCGTTCAAGATGAGCAGTTCTTC
cdr3_aa: CASSPDRGVQDEQFF

v_call: TRBV6-5
clone_size: .
j_call: TRBJ1-1
d_call: .
cdr3_nt: TGTGCCAGCAAGCGGGACGCCCTTGGTGATACTGAAGCTTTCTTT
cdr3_aa: CASKRDALGDTEAFF

v_call: TRBV2
clone_size: once
j_call: TRBJ2-1
d_call: .
cdr3_nt: TGTGCCAGCAGCCTAGGACTACAGGATGAGCAGTTCTTC
cdr3_aa: CASSLGLQDEQFF

v_call: TRBV7-7
clone_size: .
j_call: TRBJ2-7
d_call: TRBD1
cdr3_nt: TGTGCCAGCAGCTTAACGGCAGGGGGTAACGAGCAGTACTTC
cdr3_aa: CASSLTAGGNEQYF

v_call: TRBV4-2
clone_size: .
j_call: TRBJ1-2
d_call: TRBD1
cdr3_nt: TGTGCCAGCAGCCAGGACAGGGGCGGCTACACCTTC
cdr3_aa: CASSQDRGGYTF

v_call: TRBV9
clone_size: once
j_call: TRBJ1-1
d_call: .
cdr3_nt: TGTGCCAGCAGCGTAGAACAGGGAACTGAAGCTTTCTTT
cdr3_aa: CASSVEQGTEAFF